This T cell receptor beta chain was identified during a study of human T cells and chemical hapten exposure. The ends were cut back, 9 bases at V and 2 bases at J, with 7 bases in the middle. The germline CDR1 and CDR2 sequences are MNHNY and SVGAGI (reference sequence). CDR3 size: 11 residues. This clonotype was picked up many times. Indicated time point: pre-sensitization, week 0. Treatment specified: therapeutic diphenylcyclopropenone sensitization with weekly scalp DPC. TCRdb reprocessed the RACE reads with MiXCR, giving one entry per CDR3 protein. The sample lists 300,000 to 400,000 distinct CDR3 sequences; less than 6.5% were seen once.

The source of this sequence is a woman between 50 and 59 years old with alopecia areata. Some clones in this sample may be carry-over from other donors' samples. The chain carries TRBV6-6 and TRBJ1-2; D remains ambiguous. Material: whole blood, obtained in connection with sensitization to the hapten diphenylcyclopropenone (DPC). The CDR3 DNA follows: TGTGCCAGTAAGGAAAACTATGGCTACACCTTC. Protein sequence: CASKENYGYTF.